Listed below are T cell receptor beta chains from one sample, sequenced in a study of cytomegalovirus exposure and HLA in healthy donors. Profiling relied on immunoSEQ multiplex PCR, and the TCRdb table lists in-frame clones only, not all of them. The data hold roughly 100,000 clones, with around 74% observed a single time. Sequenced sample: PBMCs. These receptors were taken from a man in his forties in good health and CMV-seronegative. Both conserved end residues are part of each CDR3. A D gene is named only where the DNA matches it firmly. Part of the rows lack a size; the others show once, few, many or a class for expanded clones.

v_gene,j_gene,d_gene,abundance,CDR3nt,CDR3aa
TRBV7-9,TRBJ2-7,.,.,TGTGCCAGCAGCTTAGGTTCCACCTACGAGCAGTACTTC,CASSLGSTYEQYF
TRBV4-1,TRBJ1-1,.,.,TGCGCCAGCAGCCAAGAAATACAGATGAACACTGAAGCTTTCTTT,CASSQEIQMNTEAFF
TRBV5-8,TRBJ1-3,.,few,TGTGCCAGCACCCTAAGCCCCCGCTCTGGAAACACCATATATTTT,CASTLSPRSGNTIYF
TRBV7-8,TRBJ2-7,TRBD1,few,TGTGCCAGCAGCAGCACCGGGACAGAAAACTACGAGCAGTACTTC,CASSSTGTENYEQYF
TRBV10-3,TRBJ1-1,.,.,TGTGCCATCAGTGAGACACAGATGAACACTGAAGCTTTCTTT,CAISETQMNTEAFF
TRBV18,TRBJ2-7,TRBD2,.,TGTGCCAGCTCACCACCGTGGAGTGGACTAGCGGGGGGAAGGGACGTGTACGAGCAGTACTTC,CASSPPWSGLAGGRDVYEQYF
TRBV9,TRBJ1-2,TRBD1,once,TGTGCCAGCAGCCAATACCGGACAGGGGGCGGGAGCTATGGCTACACCTTC,CASSQYRTGGGSYGYTF
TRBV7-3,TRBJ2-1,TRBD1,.,TGTGCCAGCAGTTCGACAGGGGGCTACTACAATGAGCAGTTCTTC,CASSSTGGYYNEQFF
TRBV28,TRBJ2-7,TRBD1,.,TGTGCCAGCAGGCAAGAGACAGGGTTGGCGGGCGAGCAGTACTTC,CASRQETGLAGEQYF
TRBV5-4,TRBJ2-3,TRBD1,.,TGTGCCAGCAGCTTGAGGGGACAGGGAACAGATACGCAGTATTTT,CASSLRGQGTDTQYF
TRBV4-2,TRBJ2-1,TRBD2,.,TGTGCCAGCAGCCAAGTGGAGATAGCGGGACCTCACAATGAGCAGTTCTTC,CASSQVEIAGPHNEQFF
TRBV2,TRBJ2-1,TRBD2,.,TGTGCCAGCAGATGGACTAGCGGGAGTATGAATGAGCAGTTCTTC,CASRWTSGSMNEQFF
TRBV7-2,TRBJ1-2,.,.,TGTGCCAGCAGCCATACCGGGACAAAGAACTATGGCTACACCTTC,CASSHTGTKNYGYTF
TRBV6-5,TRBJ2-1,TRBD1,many,TGTGCCAGCAGCCCCGACAGGGGAGGGCAGTTCTTC,CASSPDRGGQFF
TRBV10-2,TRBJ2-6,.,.,TGCGCCAGCAGTGCGTTACAGGGCTCTGGGGCCAACGTCCTGACTTTC,CASSALQGSGANVLTF
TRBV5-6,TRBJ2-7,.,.,TGTGCCAGCAGCTTGGGAGCGGGTGGGGGGGCCTTC,CASSLGAGGGAF
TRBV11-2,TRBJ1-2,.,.,TGTGCCAGCAGGTCGATTTCCGGAGCTAACTATGGCTACACCTTC,CASRSISGANYGYTF
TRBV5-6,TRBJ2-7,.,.,TGTGCCAGCAGCTTGTATTCCTACGAGCAGTACTTC,CASSLYSYEQYF
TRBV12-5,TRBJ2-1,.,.,TGTGCTAGTGGTTTGGGCCTAGGTCGTCCTCGGGACTCCCAATACAATGAGCAGTTCTTC,CASGLGLGRPRDSQYNEQFF
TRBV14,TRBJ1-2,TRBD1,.,TGTGCCAGCAGCCCGGACAGGGGGAACTATGGCTACACCTTC,CASSPDRGNYGYTF
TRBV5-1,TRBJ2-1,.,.,TGCGCCAGCAGCCCCCCCTCGGGGGTTAATGAGCAGTTCTTC,CASSPPSGVNEQFF
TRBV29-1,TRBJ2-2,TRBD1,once,TGCAGCGTTGCGGTTTTGGGTTCAGGGGGAAATCTTCAGAACACCGGGGAGCTGTTTTTT,CSVAVLGSGGNLQNTGELFF
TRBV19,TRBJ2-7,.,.,TGTGCCAGTAGTACTACAGGGAACCCGTGGTCCTACGAGCAGTACTTC,CASSTTGNPWSYEQYF
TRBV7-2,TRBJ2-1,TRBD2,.,TGTGCCAGCAGCCTCGCTGGGACTAGCGGGTACAATGAGCAGTTCTTC,CASSLAGTSGYNEQFF
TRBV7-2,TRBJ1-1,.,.,TGTGCCAGCAGACAAAACAGGGCCATGAACACTGAAGCTTTCTTT,CASRQNRAMNTEAFF
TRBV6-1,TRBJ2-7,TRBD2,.,TGTGCCAGCAAGTTAGCGGGAGCGTTCTACGAGCAGTACTTC,CASKLAGAFYEQYF